The clone carrying this TCR beta chain was seen many times. The antigen remains undetermined. cDNA synthesis was performed by 5'RACE with 10-nucleotide random UMIs. Every sequencing run generated over 170 million TCR-beta sequences from 15-18 subjects. TCRdb re-called the 5' RACE reads through MiXCR, storing one row per CDR3 protein. The profile shows 70,000 to 95,000 distinct CDR3 sequences, under 15% of them singletons. The time point here: longitudinal time-point 2. The entry originates in a study of neurological immune-mediated disorders. V lost 3 bases, J lost 7 bases, and 0 bases stayed unmatched. The length of the CDR3 is 12 residues. Germline V CDR1 and CDR2: SNHLY, FYNNEI. Whole-study results and caveats: None of the CDR3 amino acid sequences of expanded clones were shared across subjects, and this suggested private repertoires in all groups.

Sequencing input: PBMCs. The rearrangement joins TRBV2 to TRBJ2-1; 7 positions match TRBD2. This TCR was sampled from a female donor with HTLV-1-associated myelopathy (HAM/TSP). The CDR3 nucleotides are TGTGCCAGCAGTGAGGGAGGGAATGAGCAGTTCTTC. Its translation is CASSEGGNEQFF.